A single sample is the source of the 6 T cell receptor beta chains below, sequenced in a study of immune cell composition in non-small cell lung cancer (dated by TCRdb to about 2017). Libraries were prepared through the immunoSEQ multiplex PCR assay. Held by TCRdb, this immuneACCESS table contains in-frame sequences only and omits some clones. Under half of the omission traces to an unresolved V gene where checked; the cause of the rest is unknown. This sample has some 5,100 clones in its table, and about 80% of those were observed once. The ten most abundant clones make up roughly 10% of the sample. Sequencing used lung tumor tissue. All receptors derive from a human donor with non-small cell lung cancer.

The chain links TRBV2 to TRBJ1-1; 7 nucleotides line up with TRBD1. CDR1 is SNHLY and CDR2 is FYNNEI in the germline V gene. With 4 bases clipped from V and 6 bases from J, the junction kept 2 bases outside the gene matches. This CDR3 spans 12 amino acids. The CDR3 loop is CASSGQGAEAFF. DNA for the CDR3: TGTGCCAGCAGTGGACAGGGCGCTGAAGCTTTCTTT.

The chain joins TRBV9 to TRBJ2-2; maybe TRBD1 (6 bases). CDR3 length equals 15 residues. V lost 4 bases to trimming and J lost 2 bases, with 12 bases between them. Germline V gene data show CDR1 as SGDLS and CDR2 as YYNGEE. The CDR3: CASSPGTINTGELFF. The CDR3 nucleotides read TGTGCCAGCAGCCCCGGGACAATTAACACCGGGGAGCTGTTTTTT.

This clone has just one count. V and J are TRBV7-9 and TRBJ1-5; D possibly corresponds to TRBD1 (5 bases). In germline, CDR1 is SEHNR, CDR2 FQNEAQ (reference sequence). This CDR3 has 14 amino acids. V lost 1 base, J lost 7 bases, and 11 bases lay in between. The CDR3 loop is CASSLGGVGQPQHF. DNA for the CDR3: TGTGCCAGCAGCTTAGGGGGGGTTGGACAGCCCCAGCATTTT.

This sequence joins TRBV4-1 and TRBJ1-1; 12 positions agree with TRBD1. Germline assignment: CDR1 MGHRA and CDR2 YSYEKL. V shed 4 bases and J 1 base; nucleotides not matched to a gene: 16. This CDR3 spans 20 amino acids. CDR3 in DNA: TGCGCCAGCAGCCGTAAAATCTTCCGGGACAGGGGGCTGGAGAACACTGAAGCTTTCTTT. This codes for CASSRKIFRDRGLENTEAFF.

The gene calls are TRBV6-5 and TRBJ1-5, with D tentatively TRBD1 (6 bases). CDR1 is MNHEY, CDR2 SVGAGI, per germline. V was cut by 6 bases and J by 6 bases, with 18 bases left in between. This CDR3 spans 15 amino acids. The CDR3 coding sequence is TGTGCCAGCAGCCGGGAGGGGGGCGCAACTCAGCCCCAGCATTTT. Residues: CASSREGGATQPQHF.

V usage is TRBV11-2 and J usage is TRBJ2-4, with TRBD2 as a possible D gene (5 bases). Germline values: CDR1 SGHAT, CDR2 FQNNGV. V shed 0 bases and J shed 2 bases, with 11 bases lying between them. CDR3 size: 16 residues. CDR3 region: CASSLDLGVSKNIQYF. CDR3 sequence (DNA): TGTGCCAGCAGCTTAGATCTCGGGGTCTCCAAAAACATTCAGTACTTC.